This T cell receptor (beta chain) was sequenced during a study of T cells and Merkel cell carcinoma outcomes. Study-wide findings and caveats: Repertoire plus T-cell density reportedly predicted Merkel cell carcinoma outcomes.

Method: immunoSEQ multiplex PCR; TCRdb's copy keeps in-frame clones and lacks some. This sample yields about 19,000 clones, of which around 80% are seen a single time; roughly 3.3% belongs to the top ten. V lost 4 bases and J 6 bases, leaving 16 bases between the germline ends. The CDR3 has 15 residues. CDR1 is SGHDN and CDR2 is FVKESK in the germline V gene. A note on this clone: The antigen remains undetermined.

The chain uses TRBV14 and TRBJ2-1, with no clear D. The sequencing input was tumor tissue from Merkel cell carcinoma. This TCR was recovered from a human donor with Merkel cell carcinoma. Written as DNA, the CDR3 is TGTGCCAGCAGCCTCCGACCGAAGGGTAGCAATGAGCAGTTCTTC. This sequence encodes CASSLRPKGSNEQFF.